The 29 T cell receptor beta chains presented below share a single source sample, sequenced in a study of T cell repertoires in cytomegalovirus infection. The antigens these receptors bind are not known. TCRdb used MiXCR to reprocess the reads, holding one entry per CDR3 protein. The sample carries 680,000 or so distinct CDR3 sequences, roughly a third recorded once. The specimen was cultured PBMCs, collected from culture after CMV antigen stimulation. These receptors were obtained from a human donor in good health (CMV status not recorded). Some clones in this sample may be carry-over from other donors' samples.

The sample holds a few counts of this clonotype. The chain employs TRBV12-3 or TRBV12-4 and TRBJ2-1, with 14 nucleotides matching TRBD2. The V segment lost 5 bases and the J segment 7 bases; nucleotides outside the gene matches: 4. The CDR3 is made up of 15 amino acids. The chain's CDR3 is CASSRTSGGLNEQFF. Here the CDR3 DNA reads TGTGCCAGCAGTCGGACTAGCGGGGGGCTTAATGAGCAGTTCTTC.

The chain carries TRBV20-1 and TRBJ2-7; 11 nucleotides align to TRBD2. After removal of 2 bases from V and 3 bases from J, the junction contained 9 bases not matched to a gene. Germline CDR1 and CDR2: DFQATT and SNEGSKA (reference sequence). The CDR3 has 16 residues. Here the CDR3 reads CSARPITSGSVYEQYF. CDR3 nucleotides: TGCAGTGCTAGACCTATTACTAGCGGGAGTGTCTACGAGCAGTACTTC.

This clonotype has more than one count but fewer than ten. This chain uses TRBV7-2 with TRBJ1-2; D is uncertain. CDR3 size: 13 residues. CDR1 is SGHTA and CDR2 is FQGNSA in the germline V gene. The V and J ends lost 3 bases and 6 bases respectively, with 11 bases between them. CDR3 bases: TGTGCCAGCAGCTTTGGCCCCAACAATGGCTACACCTTC. It encodes CASSFGPNNGYTF.

In this sample, this clonotype turned up a few times. The chain links TRBV12-3 or TRBV12-4 to TRBJ2-1; tentatively, D is TRBD2 (6 bases). Deletions cut 6 bases from V and 11 bases from J, with 11 bases between. The CDR3 contains 11 residues. CDR3 sequence: CASREGTKQFF. The CDR3 DNA follows: TGTGCCAGCAGGGAGGGGACCAAGCAGTTCTTC.

The chain couples TRBV2 to TRBJ1-1; 7 nucleotides align to TRBD1. Germline CDR1 and CDR2: SNHLY and FYNNEI. The CDR3 is 13 amino acids. The J segment lost 2 bases and the V segment lost 8 bases, leaving 5 bases of the junction unmatched. The CDR3 DNA reads as TGTGCCAGCGGATGGGACAGCAACACTGAAGCTTTCTTT. Translated: CASGWDSNTEAFF.

The genes are TRBV19 and TRBJ2-3, with 13 bases matching TRBD2. Losses at the gene ends were 4 bases for V and 1 base for J; bases not matched to a gene: 17. The CDR3 has 21 residues. Germline CDR1 LNHDA, CDR2 SQIVND (reference sequence). Written as DNA, the CDR3 is TGTGCCAGTAGTACAAGACTATGGACTAGCGGGAGAGGCGGAGGCACAGATACGCAGTATTTT. Translated: CASSTRLWTSGRGGGTDTQYF.

This clonotype was seen many times. This chain connects TRBV7-2 to TRBJ2-7; TRBD2 matches at 10 bases. The J segment lost 4 bases and the V segment lost 6 bases, leaving 3 bases of the junction unmatched. The length of the CDR3 is 13 residues. Per the germline V gene, CDR1 is SGHTA and CDR2 is FQGNSA. The CDR3 nucleotides read TGTGCCAGCAGTTGGACTAGCGGATACGAGCAGTACTTC. As protein: CASSWTSGYEQYF.

This clonotype was detected a few times. V and J are TRBV19 and TRBJ1-2; perhaps TRBD1 as D (5 bases). This CDR3 has 14 residues. Germline V gene sequence: CDR1 LNHDA, CDR2 SQIVND (reference sequence). V gave up 5 bases and J gave up 3 bases, with 13 bases separating them. CDR3 coding DNA: TGTGCCAGTAGTGACAGCGGACGGTACTATGGCTACACCTTC. It encodes CASSDSGRYYGYTF.

This clonotype was recorded a few times. This rearrangement joins TRBV6-6 to TRBJ1-1; no definite D call. From germline, CDR1 is MNHNY and CDR2 SVGAGI (reference sequence). The CDR3 covers 14 residues. Deletions cut 2 bases from V and 0 bases from J, with 7 bases between. The CDR3 region has the DNA TGTGCCAGCAGTTACGGCAGGATGAACACTGAAGCTTTCTTT. This translates into CASSYGRMNTEAFF.

The chain couples TRBV7-6 to TRBJ1-3, with no clear D. CDR1 is SGHVS, CDR2 FNYEAQ, per germline. Between the trimmed V and J ends, which lost 5 bases and 2 bases, there was a span of 13 bases. The CDR3 has 15 amino acids. CDR3: CASSVQTPPGNTIYF. For the CDR3, the DNA is TGTGCCAGCAGCGTGCAGACTCCCCCTGGAAACACCATATATTTT.

V usage is TRBV29-1 and J usage is TRBJ2-5; TRBD1 might be the D (5 bases). Trimming cost V 5 bases and J 1 base, with 11 bases left between them. Germline V gene data show CDR1 as SQVTM and CDR2 as ANQGSEA. CDR3 length equals 13 residues. The CDR3: CSVFSTAQETQYF. CDR3 coding DNA: TGCAGCGTTTTTTCGACAGCCCAAGAGACCCAGTACTTC.

As regards this clonotype: A much larger clone differs from this one at a single base, so this may be a read error. The V and J genes are TRBV4-1 and TRBJ2-1; 9 bases agree with TRBD2. The germline CDR1 and CDR2 sequences are MGHRA and YSYEKL. The CDR3 sequence is 17 residues long. Here the CDR3 reads CASSQQISGSTYNEQVF. The CDR3 DNA follows: TGCGCCAGCAGCCAACAAATTAGCGGGAGTACCTACAATGAGCAGGTCTTC.

The CDR3: CASTQSIETQYF. In DNA, the CDR3 is TGTGCCAGCACCCAAAGTATCGAGACCCAGTACTTC. The gene calls are TRBV28 and TRBJ2-5; D uncertain. This CDR3 has 12 residues. Germline V gives CDR1 MDHEN, CDR2 SYDVKM. The V and J ends lost 7 bases and 5 bases respectively, with 11 bases between them.

In its sample, this clonotype was seen many times. This rearrangement joins TRBV7-2 to TRBJ2-5; D gene uncertain. The germline V and J ends were trimmed by 6 bases and 5 bases, with 19 bases remaining between them. The CDR3 totals 15 residues. Germline CDR1 SGHTA, CDR2 FQGNSA. The CDR3 protein is CASRDWARMSETQYF. The CDR3 DNA sequence: TGTGCCAGCAGAGACTGGGCACGGATGTCTGAGACCCAGTACTTC.

This clonotype appeared once. The V gene is TRBV10-3, the J gene TRBJ2-3, with D tentatively TRBD2 (6 bases). From germline, CDR1 is ENHRY and CDR2 SYGVKD. Between the trimmed V and J ends, which lost 4 bases and 3 bases, there was a span of 20 bases. CDR3 size: 17 residues. CDR3 protein: CAISAGARLVVTDTQYF. DNA for the CDR3: TGTGCCATCAGTGCCGGGGCCCGACTAGTCGTGACAGATACGCAGTATTTT.

This sequence joins TRBV5-1 and TRBJ2-7; D unresolved. Germline V gene sequence: CDR1 SGHRS, CDR2 YFSETQ. V was pared by 3 bases and J by 3 bases, with 13 bases between. There are 14 residues in the CDR3. CDR3 nucleotide sequence: TGCGCCAGCAGCTCGATTGGTATTGGCTACGAGCAGTACTTC. Translating gives CASSSIGIGYEQYF.

This clonotype was seen many times. The chain has TRBV7-2 and TRBJ2-3; TRBD2 aligns across 8 bases. The CDR3 runs to 15 residues. CDR1 is SGHTA, CDR2 FQGNSA, per germline. After removal of 4 bases from V and 4 bases from J, the junction contained 7 bases not matched to a gene. CDR3 loop: CASSYRGGVADTQYF. The CDR3 DNA reads as TGTGCCAGCAGCTATCGGGGGGGGGTTGCAGATACGCAGTATTTT.

V is TRBV27 and J is TRBJ2-3; D is ambiguous. Germline V gene data show CDR1 as MNHEY and CDR2 as SMNVEV (reference sequence). The CDR3 loop spans 15 amino acids. V dropped 5 bases and J dropped 1 base, with 13 bases sitting between them. CDR3 amino acids: CASSLTPVGTDTQYF. For the CDR3, the DNA is TGTGCCAGCAGTCTGACTCCAGTGGGCACAGATACGCAGTATTTT.

The sample holds a few counts of this clonotype. V usage is TRBV6-5 and J usage is TRBJ2-1; 14 nucleotides agree with TRBD2. Germline CDR1 and CDR2: MNHEY and SVGAGI. The junction had 6 bases not matched to a gene; V was cut back by 4 bases and J by 1 base. CDR3 length: 18 amino acids. The CDR3 here is CASSSGLAGVISYNEQFF. CDR3 nucleotide sequence: TGTGCCAGCAGTTCGGGACTAGCGGGAGTGATATCCTACAATGAGCAGTTCTTC.

This chain links TRBV20-1 with TRBJ2-1; D is ambiguous. Looked up from germline, CDR1 is DFQATT and CDR2 is SNEGSKA (reference sequence). This CDR3 has 11 amino acids. CDR3 in amino acids: CTAGRYNEQFF. The CDR3 DNA sequence: TGCACCGCCGGACGGTACAATGAGCAGTTCTTC.

V and J are TRBV5-1 and TRBJ1-2, with D perhaps TRBD1 (6 bases). Trimming stripped 1 base from V and 2 bases from J, with 12 bases between. The CDR3 extends over 15 amino acids. CDR1 and CDR2 (germline): SGHRS, YFSETQ. For the CDR3, the DNA is TGCGCCAGCAGCTTGTTGGGGGCCCCCAACTATGGCTACACCTTC. Its protein product is CASSLLGAPNYGYTF.

This chain uses TRBV4-3 with TRBJ2-3, with D hard to call. CDR1 and CDR2 (germline): LGHNA, YSLEER. The CDR3 has 15 residues. The ends were cut back, 0 bases at V and 4 bases at J, with 11 bases in the middle. The CDR3 DNA reads as TGCGCCAGCAGCCAAGATAATAGTATTGCAGATACGCAGTATTTT. This sequence encodes CASSQDNSIADTQYF.

This chain's CDR3 is CSAEASSYNEQFF. The CDR3 DNA is TGCAGTGCCGAGGCTAGCTCCTACAATGAGCAGTTCTTC. The chain joins TRBV20-1 to TRBJ2-1; D gene unclear. V was cut by 6 bases and J by 0 bases, with 9 bases left in between. This CDR3 is 13 amino acids long. CDR1 DFQATT and CDR2 SNEGSKA come from the germline V gene (reference sequence).

This clonotype was seen a few times. The chain has TRBV13 and TRBJ2-5, with D possibly TRBD2 on 5 matching bases. Germline-derived CDR1 and CDR2 are PRHDT and FYEKMQ (reference sequence). The length of the CDR3 is 13 residues. The V end was cut by 4 bases, the J end by 6 bases, with 12 bases between. DNA for the CDR3: TGTGCCAGCAGCTCCCAGCGGAGGAAGACCCAGTACTTC. Translation: CASSSQRRKTQYF.

The chain recombines TRBV11-2 with TRBJ2-2; D is unclear. CDR1 and CDR2 from the germline V gene are SGHAT and FQNNGV. V lost 4 bases, J lost 7 bases, and 10 bases lay in between. This CDR3 spans 13 amino acids. This chain's CDR3 is CASSSRRVGELFF. CDR3 nucleotides: TGTGCCAGCAGCTCGCGCCGAGTCGGGGAGCTGTTTTTT.

The J gene is TRBJ2-5, the V gene TRBV12-3 or TRBV12-4, with 8 bases that match TRBD1. V shed 6 bases and J 5 bases; nucleotides not matched to a gene: 8. This CDR3 spans 14 amino acids. In nucleotides, the CDR3 is TGTGCCAGCAGCCGGACAGGGCTCGCGGAGACCCAGTACTTC. This codes for CASSRTGLAETQYF.

The V gene is TRBV6-1, the J gene TRBJ2-2; the D call may be TRBD1 or TRBD2 (5 bases each). Germline assignment: CDR1 MNHNS and CDR2 SASEGT. V gave up 2 bases and J gave up 4 bases, with 11 bases separating them. The CDR3 contains 15 residues. DNA of the CDR3: TGTGCCAGCAGTGAACAAGGGGCGGGCACCGGGGAGCTGTTTTTT. It encodes CASSEQGAGTGELFF.

The chain is built from TRBV2 and TRBJ2-1; D is unclear. Trimming pared 6 bases from V and 4 bases from J, leaving 19 bases between. Germline V CDR1 and CDR2: SNHLY, FYNNEI. CDR3 length: 16 residues. The DNA of the CDR3 is TGTGCCAGCAGCGTAGAAGGCGGACCTAATTACAATGAGCAGTTCTTC. Translating gives CASSVEGGPNYNEQFF. The full variable domain, with the rest looked up from reference TRBV2 and TRBJ2-1, is EPEVTQTPSHQVTQMGQEVILRCVPISNHLYFYWYRQILGQKVEFLVSFYNNEISEKSEIFDDQFSVERPDGSNFTLKIRSTKLEDSAMYFCASSVEGGPNYNEQFFGPGTRLTVL.

The genes are TRBV20-1 and TRBJ2-7, with TRBD2 identical over 13 bases. The germline V gene has CDR1 DFQATT and CDR2 SNEGSKA (reference sequence). V gave up 6 bases and J gave up 3 bases; unmatched junction bases: 5. The CDR3 loop spans 14 amino acids. The CDR3 is CSAEGLAGDYEQYF. In nucleotides, the CDR3 is TGCAGTGCGGAAGGACTAGCGGGAGACTACGAGCAGTACTTC.